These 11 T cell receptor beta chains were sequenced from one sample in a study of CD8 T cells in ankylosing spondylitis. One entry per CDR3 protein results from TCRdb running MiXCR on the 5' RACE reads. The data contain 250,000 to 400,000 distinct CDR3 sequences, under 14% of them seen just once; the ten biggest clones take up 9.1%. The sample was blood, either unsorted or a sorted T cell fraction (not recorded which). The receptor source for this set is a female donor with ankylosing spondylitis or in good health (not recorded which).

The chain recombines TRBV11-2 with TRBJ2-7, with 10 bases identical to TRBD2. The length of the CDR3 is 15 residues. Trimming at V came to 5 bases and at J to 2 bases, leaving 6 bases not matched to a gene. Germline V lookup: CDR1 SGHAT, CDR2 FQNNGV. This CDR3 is CASSASSGGAYEQYF. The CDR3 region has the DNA TGTGCCAGCAGCGCATCTAGCGGGGGAGCCTACGAGCAGTACTTC.

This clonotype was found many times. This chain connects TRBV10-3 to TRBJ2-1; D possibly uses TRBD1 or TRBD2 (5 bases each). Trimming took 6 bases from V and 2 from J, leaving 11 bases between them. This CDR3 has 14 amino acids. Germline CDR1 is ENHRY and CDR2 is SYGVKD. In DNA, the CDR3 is TGTGCCATCAGGGGGGACGGAGCCTACAATGAGCAGTTCTTC. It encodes CAIRGDGAYNEQFF.

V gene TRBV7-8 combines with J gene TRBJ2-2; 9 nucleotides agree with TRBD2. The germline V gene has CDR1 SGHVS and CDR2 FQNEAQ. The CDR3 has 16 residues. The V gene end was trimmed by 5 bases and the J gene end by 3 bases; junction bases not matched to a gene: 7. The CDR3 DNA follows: TGTGCCAGCAGCCCCCGGACTAGCGCACACACCGGGGAGCTGTTTTTT. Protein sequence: CASSPRTSAHTGELFF.

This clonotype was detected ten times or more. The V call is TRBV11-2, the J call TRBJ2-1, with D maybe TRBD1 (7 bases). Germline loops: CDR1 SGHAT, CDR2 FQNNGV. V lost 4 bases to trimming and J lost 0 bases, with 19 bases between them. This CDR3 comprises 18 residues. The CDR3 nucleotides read TGTGCCAGCAGCTCGGGGTACGGAGGGGGCCTCTCCTACAATGAGCAGTTCTTC. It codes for CASSSGYGGGLSYNEQFF.

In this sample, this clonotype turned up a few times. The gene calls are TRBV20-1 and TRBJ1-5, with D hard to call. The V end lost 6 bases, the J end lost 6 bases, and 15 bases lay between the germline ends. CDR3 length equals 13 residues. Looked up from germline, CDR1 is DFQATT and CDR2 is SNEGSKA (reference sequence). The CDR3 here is CSARSSFSQPQHF. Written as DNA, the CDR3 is TGCAGTGCCCGTAGTAGTTTTAGTCAGCCCCAGCATTTT.

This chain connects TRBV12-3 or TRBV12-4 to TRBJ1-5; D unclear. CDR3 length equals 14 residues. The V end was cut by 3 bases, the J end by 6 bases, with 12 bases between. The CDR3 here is CASSFRQLGQPQHF. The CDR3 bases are TGTGCCAGCAGTTTCCGGCAGTTGGGTCAGCCCCAGCATTTT.

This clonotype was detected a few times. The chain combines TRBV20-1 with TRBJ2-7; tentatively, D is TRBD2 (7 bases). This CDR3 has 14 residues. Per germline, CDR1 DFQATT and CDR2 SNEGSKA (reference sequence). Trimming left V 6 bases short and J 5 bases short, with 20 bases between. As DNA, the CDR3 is TGCAGTGCACCGAGGGGGGGGTGGACCGACGAGCAGTACTTC. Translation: CSAPRGGWTDEQYF.

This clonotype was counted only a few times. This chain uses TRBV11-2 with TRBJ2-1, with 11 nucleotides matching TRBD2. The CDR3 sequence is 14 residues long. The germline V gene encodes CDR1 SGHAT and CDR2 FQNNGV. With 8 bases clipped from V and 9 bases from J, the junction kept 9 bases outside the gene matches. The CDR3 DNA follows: TGTGCCAGCCTGCAGCTAGCGGGGGGACCTGAGCAGTTCTTC. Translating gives CASLQLAGGPEQFF. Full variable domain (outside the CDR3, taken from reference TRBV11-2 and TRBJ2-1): EAGVAQSPRYKIIEKRQSVAFWCNPISGHATLYWYQQILGQGPKLLIQFQNNGVVDDSQLPKDRFSAERLKGVDSTLKIQPAKLEDSAVYLCASLQLAGGPEQFFGPGTRLTVL.

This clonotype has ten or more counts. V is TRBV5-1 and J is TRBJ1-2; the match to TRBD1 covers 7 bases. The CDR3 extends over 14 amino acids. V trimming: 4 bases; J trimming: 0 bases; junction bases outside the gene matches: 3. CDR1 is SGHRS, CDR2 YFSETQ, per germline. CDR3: CASSRGQANYGYTF. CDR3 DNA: TGCGCCAGCAGCCGAGGACAGGCTAACTATGGCTACACCTTC.

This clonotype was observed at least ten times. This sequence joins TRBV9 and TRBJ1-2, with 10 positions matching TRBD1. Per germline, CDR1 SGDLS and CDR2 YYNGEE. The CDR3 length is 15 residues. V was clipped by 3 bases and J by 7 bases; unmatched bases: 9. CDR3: CASSETTGGIGGYTF. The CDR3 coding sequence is TGTGCCAGCAGCGAAACGACAGGGGGCATAGGTGGCTACACCTTC.

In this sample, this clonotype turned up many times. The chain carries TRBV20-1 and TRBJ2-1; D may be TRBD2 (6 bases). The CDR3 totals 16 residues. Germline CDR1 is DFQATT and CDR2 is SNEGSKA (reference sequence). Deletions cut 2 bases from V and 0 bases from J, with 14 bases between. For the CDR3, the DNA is TGCAGTGCTAGACCCGGGGAGGCGGCCTCCTACAATGAGCAGTTCTTC. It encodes CSARPGEAASYNEQFF.